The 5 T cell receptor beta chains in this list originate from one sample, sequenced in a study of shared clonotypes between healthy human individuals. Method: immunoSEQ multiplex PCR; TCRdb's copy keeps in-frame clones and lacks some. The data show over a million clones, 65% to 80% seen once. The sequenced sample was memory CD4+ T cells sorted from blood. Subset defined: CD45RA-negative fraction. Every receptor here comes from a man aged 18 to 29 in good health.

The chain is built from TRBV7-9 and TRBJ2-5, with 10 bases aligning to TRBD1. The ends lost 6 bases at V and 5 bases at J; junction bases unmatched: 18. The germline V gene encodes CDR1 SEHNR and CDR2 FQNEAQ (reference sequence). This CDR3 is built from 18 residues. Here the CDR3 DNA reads TGTGCCAGCAGGCCGACTAAGGGACAGGGGCCAGGAGAGGAGACCCAGTACTTC. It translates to CASRPTKGQGPGEETQYF.

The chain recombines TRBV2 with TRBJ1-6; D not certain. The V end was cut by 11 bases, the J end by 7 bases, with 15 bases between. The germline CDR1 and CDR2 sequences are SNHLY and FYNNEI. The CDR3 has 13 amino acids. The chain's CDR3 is CAGRLDPNSPLHF. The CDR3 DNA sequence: TGTGCCGGTAGATTGGATCCAAATTCACCCCTCCACTTT.

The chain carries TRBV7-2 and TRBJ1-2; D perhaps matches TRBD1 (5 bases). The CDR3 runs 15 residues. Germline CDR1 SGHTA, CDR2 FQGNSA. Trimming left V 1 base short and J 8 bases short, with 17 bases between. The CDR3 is CASSLVTGQGYGYTF. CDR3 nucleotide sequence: TGTGCCAGCAGCTTAGTTACGGGGCAGGGATACGGCTACACCTTC. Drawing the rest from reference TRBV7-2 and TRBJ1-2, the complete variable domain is GAGVSQSPSNKVTEKGKDVELRCDPISGHTALYWYRQSLGQGLEFLIYFQGNSAPDKSGLPSDRFSAERTGGSVSTLTIQRTQQEDSAVYLCASSLVTGQGYGYTFGSGTRLTVV.

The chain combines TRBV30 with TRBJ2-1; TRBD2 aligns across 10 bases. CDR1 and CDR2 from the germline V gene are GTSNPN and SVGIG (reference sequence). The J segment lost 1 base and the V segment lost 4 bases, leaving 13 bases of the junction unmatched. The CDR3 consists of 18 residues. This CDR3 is CAWMPGSGGAWSYNEQFF. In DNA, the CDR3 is TGTGCCTGGATGCCTGGGAGCGGGGGGGCATGGTCCTACAATGAGCAGTTCTTC.

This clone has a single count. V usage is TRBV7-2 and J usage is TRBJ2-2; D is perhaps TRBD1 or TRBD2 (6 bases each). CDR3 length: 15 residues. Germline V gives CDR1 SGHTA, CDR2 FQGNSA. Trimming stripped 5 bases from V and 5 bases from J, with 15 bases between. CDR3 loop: CASSASQGRTGELFF. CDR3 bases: TGTGCCAGCAGCGCTAGTCAGGGGAGGACCGGGGAGCTGTTTTTT.